Shown below are 27 T cell receptor beta chains from a single sample sequenced in a study of blood T cell repertoires in COVID-19. Measured with immunoSEQ multiplex PCR; TCRdb has only the in-frame clones, and not every one. The profile shows 250,000 to 300,000 clones, roughly nine tenths of them singletons. The sample comprised peripheral blood. The receptors shown here come from a woman aged 30 to 39 with COVID-19, enrolled during active disease.

The chain links TRBV6-5 to TRBJ1-6; D is undetermined. Looked up from germline, CDR1 is MNHEY and CDR2 is SVGAGI. V shed 0 bases and J shed 10 bases, with 7 bases lying between them. This CDR3 is built from 13 residues. CDR3 residues: CASSYSTLSPLHF. CDR3 DNA: TGTGCCAGCAGTTACTCGACTTTGTCACCCCTCCACTTT.

V usage is TRBV3-1 (or the pseudogene TRBV3-2) and J usage is TRBJ1-6; D is ambiguous. CDR1 and CDR2 (germline): LGHDT, YNNKEL (reference sequence). The V gene lost 2 bases and the J gene lost 4 bases, with 12 bases spanning the gap. CDR3 size: 16 residues. CDR3 nucleotides: TGTGCCAGCAGCCAAACCCGGCGGACTTATAATTCACCCCTCCACTTT. It specifies CASSQTRRTYNSPLHF.

This chain joins TRBV19 and TRBJ1-4; maybe TRBD1 (5 bases). The germline CDR1 and CDR2 sequences are LNHDA and SQIVND (reference sequence). V was shortened by 5 bases and J by 7 bases, with 14 bases between the two germline ends. CDR3 size: 14 residues. This CDR3 is CASSGRGSSEKLFF. Here the CDR3 DNA reads TGTGCCAGTAGTGGACGGGGGTCTTCTGAAAAACTGTTTTTT.

This clone was seen more than once but under ten times. The chain carries TRBV19 and TRBJ2-1, with 7 nucleotides matching TRBD2. V shed 9 bases, J shed 8 bases, and the junction held 16 bases outside the gene matches. Germline-derived CDR1 and CDR2 are LNHDA and SQIVND (reference sequence). The CDR3 consists of 15 residues. The CDR3 here is CASGSDGRRYDEQFF. The CDR3 DNA is TGTGCCAGCGGATCCGACGGGAGGCGATACGATGAGCAGTTCTTC.

The chain joins TRBV18 to TRBJ1-5; D ambiguous. The V end lost 3 bases, the J end lost 9 bases, and 15 bases lay between the germline ends. CDR1 is KGHSH and CDR2 is LQKENI in the germline V gene. The length of the CDR3 is 14 residues. The CDR3 here is CASSPFTGFSPQHF. In DNA form, the CDR3 reads TGTGCCAGCTCACCGTTTACCGGGTTTTCGCCCCAGCATTTT.

This chain connects TRBV6-4 to TRBJ1-6, with TRBD1 identical over 9 bases. Germline CDR1 MRHNA, CDR2 SNTAGT. The J segment lost 7 bases and the V segment lost 5 bases, leaving 3 bases of the junction unmatched. The CDR3 has 14 amino acids. The DNA for the CDR3 is TGTGCCAGCAGTCCCGGACAGGGGAATTCACCCCTCCACTTT. This gives the protein CASSPGQGNSPLHF.

DNA of the CDR3: TGTGCCAGCAGTTACCAGGGGACAGGGACCTACGAGCAGTACTTC. Translation: CASSYQGTGTYEQYF. The chain has TRBV6-5 and TRBJ2-7; TRBD1 agrees at 9 bases. This CDR3 has 15 residues. The ends lost 2 bases at V and 2 bases at J; junction bases unmatched: 4. Germline loops: CDR1 MNHEY, CDR2 SVGAGI.

The chain uses TRBV3-1 (or the pseudogene TRBV3-2) and TRBJ2-3; no reliable D call. The CDR3 sequence is 14 residues long. Trimming cost V 3 bases and J 0 bases, with 7 bases left between them. Germline V gene data show CDR1 as LGHDT and CDR2 as YNNKEL (reference sequence). The CDR3 sequence is CASSQRASTDTQYF. CDR3 nucleotides: TGTGCCAGCAGCCAGCGCGCTAGCACAGATACGCAGTATTTT.

V is TRBV19 and J is TRBJ2-3; the D gene is possibly TRBD1 (8 bases). Trimming pared 9 bases from V and 1 base from J, leaving 11 bases between. The germline gives CDR1 LNHDA, CDR2 SQIVND (reference sequence). The CDR3 length is 13 residues. Here the CDR3 DNA reads TGTGCCAGCACAGGGGGGGGCACAGATACGCAGTATTTT. Amino acid sequence: CASTGGGTDTQYF.

This rearrangement joins TRBV7-2 to TRBJ2-2; the match to TRBD1 covers 12 bases. Per germline, CDR1 SGHTA and CDR2 FQGNSA. V was pared by 0 bases and J by 0 bases, with 11 bases of the junction left unmatched. This CDR3 contains 21 residues. This chain's CDR3 is CASSLATTPGQGATNTGELFF. CDR3 DNA sequence: TGTGCCAGCAGCTTAGCCACGACTCCGGGACAGGGGGCAACGAACACCGGGGAGCTGTTTTTT.

The CDR3 DNA sequence: TGTGCCAGCAGTGAACACAGGGGGCCCTCCTACGAGCAGTACTTC. This codes for CASSEHRGPSYEQYF. The rearrangement joins TRBV2 to TRBJ2-7, with 9 bases fitting TRBD1. In germline, CDR1 is SNHLY, CDR2 FYNNEI. Unmatched junction bases numbered 2, after V lost 2 bases and J lost 0 bases. This CDR3 is built from 15 residues.

The chain links TRBV6-5 to TRBJ2-7; D is uncertain. CDR1 and CDR2 from the germline V gene are MNHEY and SVGAGI. This CDR3 is built from 13 residues. V shed 2 bases and J shed 5 bases, with 10 bases lying between them. The CDR3 DNA reads as TGTGCCAGCAGTTACACCGGGTTCCACGAGCAGTACTTC. It yields the protein CASSYTGFHEQYF.

Here the CDR3 reads CASSLVGGGPRETQYF. CDR3 bases: TGCGCCAGCAGCTTGGTCGGGGGGGGGCCGCGGGAGACCCAGTACTTC. This chain links TRBV5-1 with TRBJ2-5; 8 bases agree with TRBD2. The germline gives CDR1 SGHRS, CDR2 YFSETQ. J lost 5 bases, V lost 0 bases, and 9 bases had no gene match. This CDR3 has 16 residues. The full variable domain, with the rest looked up from reference TRBV5-1 and TRBJ2-5, is KAGVTQTPRYLIKTRGQQVTLSCSPISGHRSVSWYQQTPGQGLQFLFEYFSETQRNKGNFPGRFSGRQFSNSRSEMNVSTLELGDSALYLCASSLVGGGPRETQYFGPGTRLLVL.

The genes are TRBV6-4 and TRBJ2-2; 7 bases fit TRBD1. V lost 6 bases to trimming and J lost 5 bases; unmatched junction nucleotides: 6. Germline V gene lookup returns CDR1 MRHNA and CDR2 SNTAGT. CDR3 length: 14 residues. The chain's CDR3 is CASSAGGKTGELFF. CDR3 DNA sequence: TGTGCCAGCAGCGCAGGGGGAAAGACCGGGGAGCTGTTTTTT.

The J gene is TRBJ1-2, the V gene TRBV7-9, with a possible D match to TRBD1 (5 bases). The germline CDR1 and CDR2 sequences are SEHNR and FQNEAQ (reference sequence). CDR3 length: 16 amino acids. The ends were cut back, 1 base at V and 6 bases at J, with 18 bases in the middle. This chain's CDR3 is CASSLVGRGGVHGYTF. DNA of the CDR3: TGTGCCAGCAGCTTAGTCGGTAGGGGCGGCGTTCATGGCTACACCTTC.

This clone was picked up one time. The chain is built from TRBV7-9 and TRBJ1-4; TRBD1 is a possible D gene (5 bases). V gave up 1 base and J gave up 5 bases, with 11 bases separating them. CDR1 and CDR2 from the germline V gene are SEHNR and FQNEAQ (reference sequence). The CDR3 covers 15 residues. The CDR3 bases are TGTGCCAGCAGCTTAGATCCGGGGGAAAATGAAAAACTGTTTTTT. Translating it yields CASSLDPGENEKLFF.

This chain connects TRBV9 to TRBJ1-2, with TRBD1 as a possible D gene (5 bases). Germline loops: CDR1 SGDLS, CDR2 YYNGEE. V lost 0 bases to trimming and J lost 7 bases, with 10 bases between them. The CDR3 length is 13 residues. CDR3 coding DNA: TGTGCCAGCAGCGTAGCTGCAGGGCCTGGCTACACCTTC. Protein sequence: CASSVAAGPGYTF. The entire variable domain, with the rest obtained from reference TRBV9 and TRBJ1-2, is as follows: DSGVTQTPKHLITATGQRVTLRCSPRSGDLSVYWYQQSLDQGLQFLIQYYNGEERAKGNILERFSAQQFPDLHSELNLSSLELGDSALYFCASSVAAGPGYTFGSGTRLTVV.

This clone has ten or more counts. CDR3 region: CATSIRQGYEQYF. CDR3 sequence (DNA): TGTGCCACCAGCATCCGACAAGGTTACGAGCAGTACTTC. The V and J genes are TRBV15 and TRBJ2-7; unclear D gene. The CDR3 totals 13 residues. Between the trimmed V and J ends, which lost 4 bases and 4 bases, there was a span of 11 bases. The germline V gene has CDR1 LNHNV and CDR2 YYDKDF (reference sequence).

This chain joins TRBV5-1 and TRBJ2-7; D might be TRBD2 (5 bases). Deletions cut 2 bases from V and 11 bases from J, with 17 bases between. The CDR3 length is 13 residues. Germline CDR1 SGHRS, CDR2 YFSETQ. CDR3 coding DNA: TGCGCCAGCAGCTTCGACTCCTCATTCGGGGAGTACTTC. This codes for CASSFDSSFGEYF.

This sequence joins TRBV11-2 and TRBJ2-3; perhaps TRBD1 as D (6 bases). Germline V gives CDR1 SGHAT, CDR2 FQNNGV. The CDR3 length is 16 residues. Trimming took off 5 bases at V and 0 bases at J, with 15 bases between the two ends. The chain's CDR3 is CASSPVGGHSTDTQYF. CDR3 sequence (DNA): TGTGCCAGCAGCCCCGTAGGGGGTCATAGCACAGATACGCAGTATTTT. The whole variable domain, remainder taken from reference TRBV11-2 and TRBJ2-3, is EAGVAQSPRYKIIEKRQSVAFWCNPISGHATLYWYQQILGQGPKLLIQFQNNGVVDDSQLPKDRFSAERLKGVDSTLKIQPAKLEDSAVYLCASSPVGGHSTDTQYFGPGTRLTVL.

This clone was observed once. This chain links TRBV12-5 with TRBJ2-3; perhaps TRBD2 as D (6 bases). Trimming removed 6 bases from V and 3 bases from J, with 22 bases in between. CDR1 is LGHNT, CDR2 FRNRAP, per germline. The CDR3 has 17 amino acids. The CDR3, as DNA: TGTGCTAGTGGCCCAGGGACTCTTGTGTGGGGAACAGATACGCAGTATTTT. As protein: CASGPGTLVWGTDTQYF.

The V gene is TRBV7-9, the J gene TRBJ2-3, with TRBD2 identical over 7 bases. This CDR3 spans 17 amino acids. The J segment lost 5 bases and the V segment lost 0 bases, leaving 11 bases of the junction unmatched. From germline, CDR1 is SEHNR and CDR2 FQNEAQ (reference sequence). For the CDR3, the DNA is TGTGCCAGCAGCTTAGCGACTGGCGGGGGTTCGAAAGATACGCAGTATTTT. It is translated as CASSLATGGGSKDTQYF.

This chain uses TRBV6-6 with TRBJ1-1, with D unclear. V dropped 6 bases and J dropped 5 bases, with 10 bases sitting between them. Germline V gene lookup returns CDR1 MNHNY and CDR2 SVGAGI (reference sequence). This CDR3 has 12 residues. Here the CDR3 DNA reads TGTGCCAGCAGGCCCCGAGCAACTGAAGCTTTCTTT. It codes for CASRPRATEAFF.

Worth noting for this clone: The junction departs from germline at one end; a sequencing error may be responsible. This rearrangement joins TRBV25-1 to TRBJ2-5, with a tentative D call TRBD1 (5 bases). Germline assignment: CDR1 MGHDK and CDR2 SYGVNS. The CDR3 runs to 11 residues. CDR3 sequence reads: CASSVHRTEYF. DNA of the CDR3: TGTGCCAGCAGTGTGCACAGGACCGAGTACTTC.

In its sample, this clone was seen once. The chain joins TRBV4-2 to TRBJ2-5; D not resolved. The CDR3 is made up of 12 amino acids. The germline V and J ends were trimmed by 0 bases and 8 bases, with 7 bases remaining between them. Germline CDR1 LGHNA, CDR2 YNFKEQ. The CDR3 protein is CASSQDMATQYF. CDR3 coding DNA: TGTGCCAGCAGCCAAGATATGGCCACCCAGTACTTC.

The chain joins TRBV5-6 to TRBJ2-7; TRBD1 matches at 10 bases. Per the germline V gene, CDR1 is SGHDT and CDR2 is YYEEEE. This CDR3 is built from 16 residues. The trim removed 0 bases at V and 1 base at J, leaving 4 bases unmatched. CDR3 in DNA: TGTGCCAGCAGCTTGGCGGGACAGGGGAATTCCTACGAGCAGTACTTC. Translated, it gives CASSLAGQGNSYEQYF.

The V and J genes are TRBV19 and TRBJ2-2; perhaps TRBD1 as D (5 bases). The CDR3 length is 15 residues. Germline assignment: CDR1 LNHDA and CDR2 SQIVND (reference sequence). V was pared by 9 bases and J by 1 base, with 15 bases between. CDR3 DNA: TGTGCCAGCCTAGGGGCCCCACTGAACACCGGGGAGCTGTTTTTT. It translates to CASLGAPLNTGELFF. The entire variable domain, with the rest obtained from reference TRBV19 and TRBJ2-2, is as follows: DGGITQSPKYLFRKEGQNVTLSCEQNLNHDAMYWYRQDPGQGLRLIYYSQIVNDFQKGDIAEGYSVSREKKESFPLTVTSAQKNPTAFYLCASLGAPLNTGELFFGEGSRLTVL.